A selection of T cell receptor beta chains follows, all from one sample in a study of T cell repertoires in cytomegalovirus infection. TCRdb analysed the reads with MiXCR anew, one entry per CDR3 protein. Of fewer than 1,000,000 distinct CDR3 sequences in the sample, 31% were seen once. Their specific antigens are unknown. This material consisted of cultured CD8+ T cells from PBMCs, taken from culture after CMV antigen stimulation. These receptors all stem from a human donor in good health (CMV status not recorded). Some clones in this sample may be carry-over from other donors' samples. CDR3s include the opening cysteine and the closing phenylalanine or tryptophan. Each record gives: CDR3 DNA, CDR3 protein, clone size, CDR3 length, J gene, D gene, V gene. D genes are given only for firm matches. Only part of the rows carry a size: once, few, many, or a class if the clone is expanded.

TGCAGTGTTAAAGGCCCCTACAATGAGCAGTTCTTC | CSVKGPYNEQFF | few | 12 | TRBJ2-1 | - | TRBV20-1
TGTGCCACCAGTGACTCGCTTCGAGGGGATACCGGGGAGCTGTTTTTT | CATSDSLRGDTGELFF | - | 16 | TRBJ2-2 | - | TRBV24-1
TGTGCCAGCAGGGGTCAGAAACAGGGGCTGGGCACTGAAGCTTTCTTT | CASRGQKQGLGTEAFF | - | 16 | TRBJ1-1 | TRBD1 | TRBV6-8
TGTGCCAGCAGTCCGTCGAACACCGGGGAGCTGTTTTTT | CASSPSNTGELFF | many | 13 | TRBJ2-2 | - | TRBV27
TGTGCCAGCAGCCCCTTCGACAGGGGCGATGGCTACACCTTC | CASSPFDRGDGYTF | few | 14 | TRBJ1-2 | TRBD1 | TRBV7-9
TGTGCCAGCTCCCCCCGGGGGGACAGGGGAATGAACACTGAAGCTTTCTTT | CASSPRGDRGMNTEAFF | few | 17 | TRBJ1-1 | TRBD1 | TRBV11-3
TGTGCCAGCAGCTTTCCCGCCGAGGGGGACCCCACCTACGAGCAGTACTTC | CASSFPAEGDPTYEQYF | - | 17 | TRBJ2-7 | - | TRBV7-9
TGTGCCAGCAGTCCTGGGACTATACAAGAGACCCAGTACTTC | CASSPGTIQETQYF | - | 14 | TRBJ2-5 | TRBD2 | TRBV6-1
TGTGCCAGCAGTCCCCCGGGACAGAGACCCGGGGAGCTGTTTTTT | CASSPPGQRPGELFF | - | 15 | TRBJ2-2 | TRBD1 | TRBV27
TGTGCCAGCAGTTTAAAGAGGTCTCTCGCGTCTGGGGCCAACGTCCTGACTTTC | CASSLKRSLASGANVLTF | - | 18 | TRBJ2-6 | - | TRBV6-5
TGTGCCAGCAGCTCAGCAGGGGTCTCTGGGGCCAACGTCCTGACTTTC | CASSSAGVSGANVLTF | few | 16 | TRBJ2-6 | - | TRBV7-6
TGTGCCAGCAGCCCCAGAGGTGACACGATCAATTCACCCCTCCACTTT | CASSPRGDTINSPLHF | few | 16 | TRBJ1-6 | - | TRBV13
TGTGCCAGCAGCTCACTTCAGGGGGCGAAGACTGAAGCTTTCTTT | CASSSLQGAKTEAFF | few | 15 | TRBJ1-1 | TRBD1 | TRBV7-9
TGCGCCAGCAGCCAAGATCACCCTACAGGGCGTAGCACAGATACGCAGTATTTT | CASSQDHPTGRSTDTQYF | - | 18 | TRBJ2-3 | - | TRBV4-1
TGTGCCAGCAGTTCAGGGGGCCGGGACACTGAAGCTTTCTTT | CASSSGGRDTEAFF | few | 14 | TRBJ1-1 | TRBD1 | TRBV27